Listed below are T cell receptor beta chains from one sample, sequenced in a study of T cell responses to AZD1222 COVID-19 vaccine. Profiling relied on immunoSEQ multiplex PCR, and the TCRdb table lists in-frame clones only, not all of them. The data hold about 150,000 clones, with around 90% observed a single time. Sequenced here: peripheral blood, sampled on day 0 of AZD1222 vaccination. The receptors derive from an adult in good health. The CDR3 runs from the conserved cysteine through the conserved F or W. Each record gives: D gene, clone size, J gene, V gene, CDR3 protein, CDR3 DNA. A D gene is named only where the DNA matches it firmly. Clone size is not always given. Where it is, it says once, few, many or a class for expanded clones.

d_gene: -
abundance: -
j_gene: TRBJ1-1
v_gene: TRBV6-5
CDR3aa: CASTLGGGNTEAFF
CDR3nt: TGTGCCAGCACCCTGGGGGGCGGGAACACTGAAGCTTTCTTT

d_gene: TRBD1
abundance: few
j_gene: TRBJ2-2
v_gene: TRBV11-3
CDR3aa: CASSLRGQGFTGELFF
CDR3nt: TGTGCCAGCAGCTTAAGGGGACAGGGCTTCACCGGGGAGCTGTTTTTT

d_gene: TRBD2
abundance: few
j_gene: TRBJ2-5
v_gene: TRBV2
CDR3aa: CASSDSIAGGHPSQETQYF
CDR3nt: TGTGCCAGCAGTGATTCGATAGCGGGGGGGCATCCTAGCCAAGAGACCCAGTACTTC

d_gene: -
abundance: -
j_gene: TRBJ1-1
v_gene: TRBV5-1
CDR3aa: CASSQQGQNTEAFF
CDR3nt: TGCGCCAGCAGCCAGCAAGGGCAGAACACTGAAGCTTTCTTT

d_gene: -
abundance: -
j_gene: TRBJ1-2
v_gene: TRBV6-5
CDR3aa: CASSTRGSRYGYTF
CDR3nt: TGTGCCAGCAGTACCCGGGGGTCGCGTTATGGCTACACCTTC

d_gene: -
abundance: -
j_gene: TRBJ2-2
v_gene: TRBV6-5
CDR3aa: CASSRTSNTGELFF
CDR3nt: TGTGCCAGCAGTCGGACAAGCAACACCGGGGAGCTGTTTTTT

d_gene: -
abundance: -
j_gene: TRBJ2-1
v_gene: TRBV7-9
CDR3aa: CASSLAGGRTNNEQFF
CDR3nt: TGTGCCAGCAGCTTAGCGGGGGGGCGCACAAACAATGAGCAGTTCTTC

d_gene: -
abundance: once
j_gene: TRBJ2-5
v_gene: TRBV7-8
CDR3aa: CASSLVAGLETQYF
CDR3nt: TGTGCCAGCAGCTTAGTAGCAGGGCTCGAGACCCAGTACTTC

d_gene: -
abundance: -
j_gene: TRBJ1-5
v_gene: TRBV2
CDR3aa: CASSSGVNQPQHF
CDR3nt: TGTGCCAGCAGTTCAGGGGTGAATCAGCCCCAGCATTTT

d_gene: -
abundance: -
j_gene: TRBJ1-1
v_gene: TRBV3-1/TRBV3-2
CDR3aa: CASSQEGWNTEAFF
CDR3nt: TGTGCCAGCAGCCAGGAGGGGTGGAACACTGAAGCTTTCTTT

d_gene: -
abundance: -
j_gene: TRBJ1-5
v_gene: TRBV19
CDR3aa: CASSIPRGYGQPQHF
CDR3nt: TGTGCCAGTAGTATCCCTAGGGGCTACGGGCAGCCCCAGCATTTT

d_gene: TRBD1
abundance: -
j_gene: TRBJ1-4
v_gene: TRBV2
CDR3aa: CASRGDSGEKLFF
CDR3nt: TGTGCCAGCAGGGGGGACAGCGGTGAAAAACTGTTTTTT

d_gene: TRBD2
abundance: -
j_gene: TRBJ2-2
v_gene: TRBV11-3
CDR3aa: CASSPSSGVGTGELFF
CDR3nt: TGTGCCAGCAGCCCAAGTAGCGGGGTAGGAACCGGGGAGCTGTTTTTT

d_gene: -
abundance: -
j_gene: TRBJ2-2
v_gene: TRBV12-3/TRBV12-4
CDR3aa: CASSRTRAGELFF
CDR3nt: TGTGCCAGCAGTCGTACAAGGGCCGGGGAGCTGTTTTTT